This TCR beta chain was recovered during a study of OX40 agonist ivuxolimab in advanced cancers. Study background: Three patients responded partially, comprising one with hepatocellular carcinoma and two with cutaneous melanoma.

Sequenced by immunoSEQ multiplex PCR; TCRdb stores in-frame clones only, minus some. This sample has around 82,000 clones, with roughly 88% found just once. General study findings and limits: With doses of 0.1 to 3.0 mg/kg, CD4+ and CD8+ blood T cells had undergone clonal expansion by week 6.

On this clone itself: Its matching antigen is unknown.

V was clipped by 6 bases and J by 8 bases, with 13 bases between them. Germline CDR1 DFQATT, CDR2 SNEGSKA (reference sequence). The CDR3 has 11 residues. Here the sequenced sample was CD4+ or CD8+ T cells sorted from blood, taken in a trial of the OX40 agonist ivuxolimab. The receptor was derived from an adult with an advanced solid tumor such as melanoma, head and neck, liver or kidney cancer. The chain has TRBV20-1 and TRBJ1-2; the D is unclear. CDR3 in DNA: TGCAGTGCAACTCGGAGTGGGGGCTACACCTTC. It yields the protein CSATRSGGYTF.